This note documents a single T cell receptor beta chain sequence. Its target is unknown. The data originate from a study of cytomegalovirus exposure and HLA in healthy donors. Germline CDR1 and CDR2: SNHLY and FYNNEI. The CDR3 is 14 amino acids. Trimming removed 4 bases from V and 1 base from J, with 10 bases in between. Study-level points and caveats: The HLA-A and HLA-B alleles of most subjects were reportedly predicted accurately from TCR beta sequences.

With 60 Vbeta and 13 Jbeta primers, the PCR was carried out. Clones were sequenced by immunoSEQ multiplex PCR, and TCRdb holds only the in-frame ones, with some missing. In the table there are around 150,000 clones, around 79% of which are singletons. This chain links TRBV2 with TRBJ1-1; D not certain. The TCR originated in a man in his forties in good health and CMV-seronegative. Sequenced input: PBMCs. CDR3 coding DNA: TGTGCCAGCAGTGCCGACAAAACGAACACTGAAGCTTTCTTT. Translated, it gives CASSADKTNTEAFF.